Many counts were recorded for the clone carrying this T cell receptor beta chain. The data stem from a study of neurological immune-mediated disorders. The CDR3 sequence is 14 residues long. Looked up from germline, CDR1 is DFQATT and CDR2 is SNEGSKA (reference sequence). The J segment lost 2 bases and the V segment lost 6 bases, leaving 7 bases of the junction unmatched. TCRdb used MiXCR to reprocess the 5' RACE reads, holding one entry per CDR3 protein. Of some 47,000 distinct CDR3 sequences in the sample, roughly 21% were seen once. Time point meaning: technical triplicate 3. The material sequenced was PBMCs. The TCR originated in a man aged 55-75 years with HTLV-1-associated myelopathy (HAM/TSP). The chain links TRBV20-1 to TRBJ2-7; 10 bases are a match to TRBD2. DNA for the CDR3: TGCAGTGCCCGGCTAGCGGGAGTCGCCTACGAGCAGTACTTC. This sequence encodes CSARLAGVAYEQYF.